This T cell receptor beta chain emerged from a study of cytomegalovirus exposure and HLA in healthy donors. Whole-study results and caveats: TCR beta V segments were, for the most part, productive about 87% or about 30% of the time in an earlier analysis. Trimming of TCR beta V- and J-genes showed a link, identified in a later analysis, to a missense DCLRE1C variant.

Points on this clone: As yet, its antigen is unknown.

The ends were cut back, 10 bases at V and 2 bases at J, with 8 bases in the middle. There are 12 residues in the CDR3. Germline V gene sequence: CDR1 ENHRY, CDR2 SYGVKD. 60 Vbeta and 13 Jbeta primers were used in PCR. Some clones are missing from TCRdb's copy, which holds only in-frame ones; the method was immunoSEQ multiplex PCR. The data hold 95,000 to 100,000 clones, with about 72% observed a single time. The TCR comes from a woman aged 55 to 70 in good health and CMV-seropositive. Sequencing was carried out using PBMCs. The chain has TRBV10-3 and TRBJ1-4; D is undetermined. The CDR3: CATRETNEKLFF. The CDR3 bases are TGTGCCACCCGGGAGACTAATGAAAAACTGTTTTTT.